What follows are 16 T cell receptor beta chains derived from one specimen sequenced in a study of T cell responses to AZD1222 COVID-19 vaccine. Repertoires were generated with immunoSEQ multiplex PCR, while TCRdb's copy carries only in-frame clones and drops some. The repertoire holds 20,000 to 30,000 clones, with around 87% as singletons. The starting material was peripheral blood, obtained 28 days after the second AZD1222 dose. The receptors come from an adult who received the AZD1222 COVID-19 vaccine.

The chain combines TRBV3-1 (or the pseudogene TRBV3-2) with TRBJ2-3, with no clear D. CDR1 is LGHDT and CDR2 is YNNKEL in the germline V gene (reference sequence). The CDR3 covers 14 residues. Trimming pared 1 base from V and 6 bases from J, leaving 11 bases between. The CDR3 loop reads CASSQVSRKDTQYF. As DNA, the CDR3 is TGTGCCAGCAGCCAAGTTAGCAGGAAGGATACGCAGTATTTT.

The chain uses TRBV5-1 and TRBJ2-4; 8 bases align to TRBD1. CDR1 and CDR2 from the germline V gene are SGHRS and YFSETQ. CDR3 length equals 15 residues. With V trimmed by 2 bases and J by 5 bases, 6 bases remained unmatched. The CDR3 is CASSFSQGGQNIQYF. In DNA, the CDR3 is TGCGCCAGCAGCTTTTCACAGGGGGGCCAAAACATTCAGTACTTC.

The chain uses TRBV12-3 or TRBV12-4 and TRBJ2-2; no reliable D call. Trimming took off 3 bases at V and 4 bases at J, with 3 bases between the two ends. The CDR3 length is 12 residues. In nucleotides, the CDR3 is TGTGCCAGCAGTTTTGTCACCGGGGAGCTGTTTTTT. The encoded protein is CASSFVTGELFF.

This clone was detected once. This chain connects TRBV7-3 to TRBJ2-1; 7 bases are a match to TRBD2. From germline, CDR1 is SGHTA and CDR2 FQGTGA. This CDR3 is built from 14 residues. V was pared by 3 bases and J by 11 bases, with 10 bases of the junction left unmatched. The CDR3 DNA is TGTGCCAGCAGCTTGGGGTTTGTGAGCGGGAAGCAGTTCTTC. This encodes CASSLGFVSGKQFF.

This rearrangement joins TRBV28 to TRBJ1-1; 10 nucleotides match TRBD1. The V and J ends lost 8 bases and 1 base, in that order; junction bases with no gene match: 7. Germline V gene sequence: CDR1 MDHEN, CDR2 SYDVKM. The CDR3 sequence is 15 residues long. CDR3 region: CASRDRTGGNTEAFF. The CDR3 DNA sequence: TGTGCCAGCCGAGACCGGACAGGGGGGAACACTGAAGCTTTCTTT. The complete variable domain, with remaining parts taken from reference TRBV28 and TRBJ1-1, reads DVKVTQSSRYLVKRTGEKVFLECVQDMDHENMFWYRQDPGLGLRLIYFSYDVKMKEKGDIPEGYSVSREKKERFSLILESASTNQTSMYLCASRDRTGGNTEAFFGQGTRLTVV.

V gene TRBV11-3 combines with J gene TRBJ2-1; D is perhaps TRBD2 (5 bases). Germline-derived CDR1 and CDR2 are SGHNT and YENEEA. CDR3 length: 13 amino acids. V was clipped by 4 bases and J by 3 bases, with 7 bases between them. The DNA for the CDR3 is TGTGCCAGCAGCTGGGGAGACTACAATGAGCAGTTCTTC. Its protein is CASSWGDYNEQFF.

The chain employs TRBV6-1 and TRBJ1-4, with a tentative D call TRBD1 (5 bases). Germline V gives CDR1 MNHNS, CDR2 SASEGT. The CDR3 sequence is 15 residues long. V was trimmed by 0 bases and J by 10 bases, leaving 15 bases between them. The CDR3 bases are TGTGCCAGCAGTGAAGCGCGGGGCGGAACAGTAAAACTGTTTTTT. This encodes CASSEARGGTVKLFF.

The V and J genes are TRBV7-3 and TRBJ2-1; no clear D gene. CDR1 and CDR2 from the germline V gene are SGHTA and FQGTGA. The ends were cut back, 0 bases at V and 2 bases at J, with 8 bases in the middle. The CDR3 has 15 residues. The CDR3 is CASSLTVSTYNEQFF. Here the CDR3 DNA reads TGTGCCAGCAGCTTAACTGTCAGCACCTACAATGAGCAGTTCTTC.

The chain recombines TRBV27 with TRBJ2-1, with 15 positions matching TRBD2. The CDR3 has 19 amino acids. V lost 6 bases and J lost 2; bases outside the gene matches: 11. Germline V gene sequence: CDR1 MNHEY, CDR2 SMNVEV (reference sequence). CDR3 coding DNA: TGTGCCAGCAGCCGCCTAGGACTAGCGGGAGGGTCGACCTACAATGAGCAGTTCTTC. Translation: CASSRLGLAGGSTYNEQFF.

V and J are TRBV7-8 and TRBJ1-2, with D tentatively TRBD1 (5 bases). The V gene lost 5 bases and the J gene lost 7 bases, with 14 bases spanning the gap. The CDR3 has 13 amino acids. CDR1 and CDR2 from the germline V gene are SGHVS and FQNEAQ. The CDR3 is CASSPFGGVGYTF. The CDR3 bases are TGTGCCAGCAGCCCATTCGGGGGAGTTGGCTACACCTTC. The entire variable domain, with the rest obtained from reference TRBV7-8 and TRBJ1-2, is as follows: GAGVSQSPRYKVAKRGQDVALRCDPISGHVSLFWYQQALGQGPEFLTYFQNEAQLDKSGLPSDRFFAERPEGSVSTLKIQRTQQEDSAVYLCASSPFGGVGYTFGSGTRLTVV.

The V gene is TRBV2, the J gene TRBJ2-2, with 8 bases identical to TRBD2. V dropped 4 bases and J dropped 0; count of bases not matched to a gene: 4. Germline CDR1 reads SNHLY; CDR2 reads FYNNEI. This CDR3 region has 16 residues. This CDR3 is CASSVRGGPNTGELFF. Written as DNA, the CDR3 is TGTGCCAGCAGTGTCCGGGGGGGCCCGAACACCGGGGAGCTGTTTTTT.

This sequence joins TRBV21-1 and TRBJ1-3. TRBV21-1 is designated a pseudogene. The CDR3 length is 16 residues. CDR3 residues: CASIAPGRDLGNTIYF. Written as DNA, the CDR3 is TGTGCCAGCATAGCTCCGGGACGTGACCTCGGAAACACCATATATTTT.

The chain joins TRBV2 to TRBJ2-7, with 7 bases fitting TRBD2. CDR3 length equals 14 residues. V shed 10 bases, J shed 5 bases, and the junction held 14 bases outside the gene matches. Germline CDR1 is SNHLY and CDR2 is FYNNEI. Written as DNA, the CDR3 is TGTGCCACCCTCCGGGCCGGGAGGTTCAACGAGCAGTACTTC. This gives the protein CATLRAGRFNEQYF.

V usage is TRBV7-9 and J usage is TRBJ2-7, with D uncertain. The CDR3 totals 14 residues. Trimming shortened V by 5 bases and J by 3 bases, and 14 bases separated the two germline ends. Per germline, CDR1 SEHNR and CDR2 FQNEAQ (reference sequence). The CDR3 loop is CASSHQASFYEQYF. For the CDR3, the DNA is TGTGCCAGCAGCCACCAAGCTAGTTTCTACGAGCAGTACTTC.

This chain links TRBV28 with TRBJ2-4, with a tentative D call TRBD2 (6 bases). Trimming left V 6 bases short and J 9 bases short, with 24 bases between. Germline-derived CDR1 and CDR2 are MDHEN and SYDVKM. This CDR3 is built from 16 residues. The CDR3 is CASSSSFRDSQRIQYF. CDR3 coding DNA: TGTGCCAGCAGCAGTTCTTTCCGGGACTCCCAGCGCATTCAGTACTTC.

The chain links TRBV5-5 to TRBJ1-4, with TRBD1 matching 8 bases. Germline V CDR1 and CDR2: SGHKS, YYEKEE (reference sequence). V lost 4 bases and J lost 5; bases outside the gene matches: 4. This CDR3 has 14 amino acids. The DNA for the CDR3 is TGTGCCAGCAGCGGGGGACAGGTGAATGAAAAACTGTTTTTT. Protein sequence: CASSGGQVNEKLFF.